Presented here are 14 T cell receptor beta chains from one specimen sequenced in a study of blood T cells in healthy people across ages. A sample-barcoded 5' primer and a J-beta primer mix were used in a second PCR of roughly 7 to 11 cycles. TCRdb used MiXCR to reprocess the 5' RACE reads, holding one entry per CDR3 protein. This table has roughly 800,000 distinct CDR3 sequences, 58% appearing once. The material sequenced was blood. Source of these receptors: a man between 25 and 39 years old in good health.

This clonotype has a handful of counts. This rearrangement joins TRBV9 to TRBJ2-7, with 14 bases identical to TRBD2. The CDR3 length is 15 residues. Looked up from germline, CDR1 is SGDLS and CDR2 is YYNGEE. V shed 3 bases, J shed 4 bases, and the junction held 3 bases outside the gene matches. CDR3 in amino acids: CASSAGLAGDYEQYF. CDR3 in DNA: TGTGCCAGCAGCGCGGGACTAGCGGGGGATTACGAGCAGTACTTC.

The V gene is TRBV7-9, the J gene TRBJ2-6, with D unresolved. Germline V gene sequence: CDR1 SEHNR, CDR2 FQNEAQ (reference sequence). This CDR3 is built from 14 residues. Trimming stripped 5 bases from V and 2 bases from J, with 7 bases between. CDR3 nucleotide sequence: TGTGCCAGCAGCCCGACCACTGGGGCCAACGTCCTGACTTTC. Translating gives CASSPTTGANVLTF.

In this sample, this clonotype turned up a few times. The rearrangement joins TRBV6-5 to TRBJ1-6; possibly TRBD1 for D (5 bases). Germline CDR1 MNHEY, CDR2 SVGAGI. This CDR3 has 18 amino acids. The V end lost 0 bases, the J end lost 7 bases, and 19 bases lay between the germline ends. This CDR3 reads CASSYSISQGVLNSPLHF. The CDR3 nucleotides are TGTGCCAGCAGTTACTCGATCTCCCAGGGAGTTTTAAATTCACCCCTCCACTTT.

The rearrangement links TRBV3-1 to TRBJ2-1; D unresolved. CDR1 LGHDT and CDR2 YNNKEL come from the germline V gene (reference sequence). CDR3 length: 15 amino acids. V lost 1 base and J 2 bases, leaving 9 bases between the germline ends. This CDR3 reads CASSQGRGAYNEQFF. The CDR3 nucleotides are TGTGCCAGCAGCCAAGGCCGAGGAGCCTACAATGAGCAGTTCTTC.

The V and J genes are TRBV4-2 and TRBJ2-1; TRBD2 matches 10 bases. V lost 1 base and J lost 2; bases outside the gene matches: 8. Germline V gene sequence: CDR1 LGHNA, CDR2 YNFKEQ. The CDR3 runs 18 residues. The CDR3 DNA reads TGTGCCAGCAGCCAAGGAGGCGGACTAGCGGTGACCTACAATGAGCAGTTCTTC. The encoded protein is CASSQGGGLAVTYNEQFF.

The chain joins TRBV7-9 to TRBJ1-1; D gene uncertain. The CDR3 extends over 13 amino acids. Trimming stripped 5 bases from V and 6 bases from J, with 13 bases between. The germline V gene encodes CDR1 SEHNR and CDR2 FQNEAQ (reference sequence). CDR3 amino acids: CASSAAGGAEAFF. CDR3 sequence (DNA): TGTGCCAGCAGCGCGGCTGGTGGCGCTGAAGCTTTCTTT.

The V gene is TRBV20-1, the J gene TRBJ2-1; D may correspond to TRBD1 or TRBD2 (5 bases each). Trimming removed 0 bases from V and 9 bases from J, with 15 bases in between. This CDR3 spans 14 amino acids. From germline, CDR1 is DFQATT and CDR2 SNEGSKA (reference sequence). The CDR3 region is CSAREEEGAGEQFF. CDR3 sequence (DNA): TGCAGTGCTAGAGAGGAGGAAGGGGCGGGTGAGCAGTTCTTC.

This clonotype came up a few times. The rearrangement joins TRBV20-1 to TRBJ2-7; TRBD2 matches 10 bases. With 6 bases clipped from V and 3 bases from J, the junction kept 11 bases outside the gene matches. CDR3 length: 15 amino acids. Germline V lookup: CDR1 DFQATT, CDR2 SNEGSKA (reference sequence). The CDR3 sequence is CSAPVALAGYYEQYF. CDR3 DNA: TGCAGTGCACCTGTAGCACTAGCGGGGTACTACGAGCAGTACTTC.

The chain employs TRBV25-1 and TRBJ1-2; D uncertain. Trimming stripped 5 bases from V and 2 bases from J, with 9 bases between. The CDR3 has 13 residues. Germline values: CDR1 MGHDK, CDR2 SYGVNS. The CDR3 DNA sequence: TGTGCCAGCAGTAACAGTGCCAACTATGGCTACACCTTC. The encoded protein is CASSNSANYGYTF.

The CDR3 protein is CASSLYSSTGAVGYTF. CDR3 coding DNA: TGCGCCAGCAGCTTGTACAGTTCGACAGGGGCTGTTGGCTACACCTTC. V is TRBV5-1 and J is TRBJ1-2; 8 bases agree with TRBD1. V shed 1 base, J shed 7 bases, and the junction held 12 bases outside the gene matches. CDR3 length: 16 amino acids. Germline V gene lookup returns CDR1 SGHRS and CDR2 YFSETQ.

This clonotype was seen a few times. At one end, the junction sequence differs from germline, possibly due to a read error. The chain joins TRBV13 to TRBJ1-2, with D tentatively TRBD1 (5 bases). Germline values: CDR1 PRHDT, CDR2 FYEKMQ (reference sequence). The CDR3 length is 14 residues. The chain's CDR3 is CTSSLGAETYGYTF. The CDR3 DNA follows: TGTACCAGCAGCTTAGGGGCAGAAACCTATGGCTACACCTTC.

The CDR3 loop reads CASSLLGEGNTIYF. Written as DNA, the CDR3 is TGTGCCAGCAGCTTACTAGGGGAAGGAAACACCATATATTTT. J is TRBJ1-3 and V is TRBV7-9; D is perhaps TRBD1 (5 bases). The germline V gene encodes CDR1 SEHNR and CDR2 FQNEAQ (reference sequence). The CDR3 covers 14 residues. V was cut by 2 bases and J by 4 bases, with 9 bases left in between.

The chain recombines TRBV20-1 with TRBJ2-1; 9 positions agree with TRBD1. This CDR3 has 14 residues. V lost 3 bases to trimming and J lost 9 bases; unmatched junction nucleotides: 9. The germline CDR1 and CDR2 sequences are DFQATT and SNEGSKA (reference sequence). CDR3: CSAREGDRVCEQFF. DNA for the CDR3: TGCAGTGCTAGGGAAGGGGACAGGGTCTGTGAGCAGTTCTTC.

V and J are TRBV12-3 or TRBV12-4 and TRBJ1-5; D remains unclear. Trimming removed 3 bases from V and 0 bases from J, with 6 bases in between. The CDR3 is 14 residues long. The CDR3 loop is CASSFGDSNQPQHF. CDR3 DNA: TGTGCCAGCAGTTTCGGGGATAGCAATCAGCCCCAGCATTTT.